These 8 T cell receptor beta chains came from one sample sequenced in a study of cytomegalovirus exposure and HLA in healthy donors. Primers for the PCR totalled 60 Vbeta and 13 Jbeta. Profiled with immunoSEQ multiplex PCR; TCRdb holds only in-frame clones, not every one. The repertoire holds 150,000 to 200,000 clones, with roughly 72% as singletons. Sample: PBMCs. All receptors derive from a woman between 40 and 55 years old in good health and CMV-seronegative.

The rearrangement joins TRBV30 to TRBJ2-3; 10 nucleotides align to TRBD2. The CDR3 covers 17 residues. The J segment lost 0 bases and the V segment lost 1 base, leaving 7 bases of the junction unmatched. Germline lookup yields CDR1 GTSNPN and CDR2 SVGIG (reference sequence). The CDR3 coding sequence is TGTGCCTGGAGTGGGTGGGTGACTAGCGGGAGCACAGATACGCAGTATTTT. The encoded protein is CAWSGWVTSGSTDTQYF.

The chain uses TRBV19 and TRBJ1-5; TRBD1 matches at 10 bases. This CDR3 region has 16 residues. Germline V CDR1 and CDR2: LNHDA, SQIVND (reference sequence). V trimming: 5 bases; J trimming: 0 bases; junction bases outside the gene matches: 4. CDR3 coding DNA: TGTGCCAGTAGTCGGGGACAGGGGTATAGCAATCAGCCCCAGCATTTT. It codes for CASSRGQGYSNQPQHF.

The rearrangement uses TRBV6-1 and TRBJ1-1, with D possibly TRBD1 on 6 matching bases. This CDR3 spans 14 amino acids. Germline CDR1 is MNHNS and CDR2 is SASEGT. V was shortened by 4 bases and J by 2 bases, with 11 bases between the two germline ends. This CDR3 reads CASSGTDSNTEAFF. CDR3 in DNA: TGTGCCAGCAGTGGGACAGATTCAAACACTGAAGCTTTCTTT.

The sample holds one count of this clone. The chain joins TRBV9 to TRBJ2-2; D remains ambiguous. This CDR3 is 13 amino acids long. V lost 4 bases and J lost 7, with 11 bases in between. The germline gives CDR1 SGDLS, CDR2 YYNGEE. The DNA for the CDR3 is TGTGCCAGCAGCCCCCAGTTATACGGGGAGCTGTTTTTT. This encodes CASSPQLYGELFF.

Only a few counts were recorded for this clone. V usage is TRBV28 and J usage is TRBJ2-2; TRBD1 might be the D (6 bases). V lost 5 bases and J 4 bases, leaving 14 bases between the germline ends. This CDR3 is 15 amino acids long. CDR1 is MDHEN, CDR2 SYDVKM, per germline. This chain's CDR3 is CASSPPGVGTGELFF. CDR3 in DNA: TGTGCCAGCAGTCCGCCAGGGGTAGGCACCGGGGAGCTGTTTTTT.

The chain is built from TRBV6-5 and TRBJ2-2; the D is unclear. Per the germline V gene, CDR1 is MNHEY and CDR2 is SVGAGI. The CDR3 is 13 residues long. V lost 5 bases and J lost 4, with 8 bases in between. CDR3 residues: CASSTLITGELFF. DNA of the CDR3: TGTGCCAGCAGTACACTAATCACCGGGGAGCTGTTTTTT.

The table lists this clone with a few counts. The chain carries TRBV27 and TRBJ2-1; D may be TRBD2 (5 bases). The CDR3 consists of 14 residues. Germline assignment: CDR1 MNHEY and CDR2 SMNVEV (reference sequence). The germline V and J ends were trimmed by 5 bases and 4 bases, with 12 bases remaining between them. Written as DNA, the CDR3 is TGTGCCAGCAGTCTCTCCGGGATGTACAATGAGCAGTTCTTC. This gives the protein CASSLSGMYNEQFF.

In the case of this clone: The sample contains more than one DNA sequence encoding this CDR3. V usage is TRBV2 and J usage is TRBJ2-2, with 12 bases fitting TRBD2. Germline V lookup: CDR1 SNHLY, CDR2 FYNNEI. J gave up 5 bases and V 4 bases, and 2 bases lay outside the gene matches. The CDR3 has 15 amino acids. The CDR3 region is CASSGLAGETGELFF. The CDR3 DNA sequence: TGTGCCAGCAGTGGACTAGCGGGAGAAACCGGGGAGCTGTTTTTT.